The entry below describes one T cell receptor beta chain. Its antigen remains unidentified. This record belongs to a study of cytomegalovirus exposure and HLA in healthy donors. The study, taken as a whole, reports: The likely explanation for a cluster of highly shared sequence variants was sequencing artifact. TCR association rates varied by HLA locus in a later analysis, with DRB1 highest and HLA-C lowest.

The J segment lost 1 base and the V segment lost 4 bases, leaving 4 bases of the junction unmatched. The CDR3 is 14 residues long. CDR1 is SGDLS and CDR2 is YYNGEE in the germline V gene. PCR was performed using 60 Vbeta and 13 Jbeta primers. Clones were sequenced by immunoSEQ multiplex PCR, and TCRdb holds only the in-frame ones, with some missing. Of about 150,000 clones in the sample, under 80% are singletons; the top ten hold approximately 2.3%. The V and J genes are TRBV9 and TRBJ1-1; TRBD1 agrees at 7 bases. Input material: PBMCs. The receptor was derived from a man aged 25-40 years in good health and CMV-seronegative. The DNA for the CDR3 is TGTGCCAGCAGCCCCCCAGGGGGGAACACTGAAGCTTTCTTT. Amino acid sequence: CASSPPGGNTEAFF. The full variable domain, in which reference TRBV9 and TRBJ1-1 provide the parts outside the CDR3, is DSGVTQTPKHLITATGQRVTLRCSPRSGDLSVYWYQQSLDQGLQFLIQYYNGEERAKGNILERFSAQQFPDLHSELNLSSLELGDSALYFCASSPPGGNTEAFFGQGTRLTVV.